This T cell receptor (beta chain) came from a study of cytomegalovirus exposure and HLA in healthy donors. General observations from the study: Specific recognition of CMV antigens was confirmed in vitro for three chains (all CMV-associated). In presence/absence analyses, roughly uniform sequencing depth across donors was assumed.

PCR primers comprised 60 Vbeta and 13 Jbeta primers. Assay: immunoSEQ multiplex PCR; the TCRdb copy retains only in-frame clones and omits some. The repertoire holds 75,000 to 80,000 clones, with around 78% as singletons. J gave up 2 bases and V 0 bases, and 3 bases lay outside the gene matches. Germline V gives CDR1 MNHNY, CDR2 SVGAGI (reference sequence). The CDR3 loop spans 16 amino acids. This clone was counted between two and nine times. Its cognate antigen is unknown. This chain connects TRBV6-6 to TRBJ2-3, with 9 bases lining up with TRBD2. Sequencing was done on a sample of PBMCs. The receptor comes from a man aged 35-49 years in good health and CMV-seronegative. The CDR3 coding sequence is TGTGCCAGCAGTTACTCGACTAGCGGATACACAGATACGCAGTATTTT. Protein product: CASSYSTSGYTDTQYF.